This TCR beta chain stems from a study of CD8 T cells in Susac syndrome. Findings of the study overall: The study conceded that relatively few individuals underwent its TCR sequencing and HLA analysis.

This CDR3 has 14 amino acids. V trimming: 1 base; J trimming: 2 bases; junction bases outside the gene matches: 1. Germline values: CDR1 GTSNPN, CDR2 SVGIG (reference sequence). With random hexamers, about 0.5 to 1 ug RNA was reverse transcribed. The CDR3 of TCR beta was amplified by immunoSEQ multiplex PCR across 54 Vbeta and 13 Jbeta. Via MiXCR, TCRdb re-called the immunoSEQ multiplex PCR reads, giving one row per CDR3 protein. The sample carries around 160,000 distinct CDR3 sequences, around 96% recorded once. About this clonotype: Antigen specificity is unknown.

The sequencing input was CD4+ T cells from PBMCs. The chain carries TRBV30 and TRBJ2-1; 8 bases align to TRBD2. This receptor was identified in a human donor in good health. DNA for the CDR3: TGTGCCTGGAGTGCACTAGCGGCCTACAATGAGCAGTTCTTC. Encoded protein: CAWSALAAYNEQFF.